A selection of T cell receptor beta chains follows, all from one sample in a study of T cell responses to AZD1222 COVID-19 vaccine. The data were produced by immunoSEQ multiplex PCR, yet TCRdb's version contains in-frame clones alone and is incomplete. Among about 99,000 clones, 91% were seen once, and the ten largest hold 6.5% to 10%. Material: peripheral blood, obtained 28 days after the second AZD1222 dose. Source of these receptors: an adult who received the AZD1222 COVID-19 vaccine. Each CDR3 is given with its conserved first and last residue.

TRBV5-1	TRBJ2-3	CASRTGTSGRDTQYF
TRBV29-1	TRBJ1-3	CSAQTSGNTIYF
TRBV28	TRBJ2-2	CASRKSGAIAGELFF
TRBV6-2/TRBV6-3	TRBJ2-7	CASSYGGSPHF
TRBV29-1	TRBJ1-5	CSVEVGGGNQPQHF
TRBV5-1	TRBJ2-6	CASSFGRTTLSGANVLTF
TRBV28	TRBJ1-2	CASRGTGENYGYTF
TRBV28	TRBJ1-2	CASRDSANYGYTF
TRBV5-6	TRBJ2-1	CASSLGLAGGIDEQFF
TRBV30	TRBJ2-5	CAWSRGKETQYF
TRBV6-5	TRBJ1-1	CASRTLGLNTEAFF
TRBV4-3	TRBJ1-1	CASSQEAGRNTEAFF
TRBV27	TRBJ1-6	CASSFGTNNSPLHF
TRBV27	TRBJ2-1	CASMAGGFYNEQFF
TRBV6-1	TRBJ2-5	CASSESGTGALETQYF
TRBV29-1	TRBJ2-1	CRGCGRATGVYNEQFF
TRBV10-2	TRBJ2-7	CASRGQGVWYEQYF
TRBV2	TRBJ2-1	CADSGTAYNEQFF
TRBV3-1/TRBV3-2	TRBJ2-1	CASSRSGQGKVGEQFF
TRBV7-9	TRBJ2-1	CASSPGQGSYNEQFF
TRBV28	TRBJ2-7	CASSQRPHRGTDYEQYF
TRBV25-1	TRBJ2-7	CASSERGVGTPSYEQYF
TRBV24-1	TRBJ2-3	CATSIKGQGTITQYF
TRBV28	TRBJ2-7	CASSPLGYEQYF
TRBV6-5	TRBJ2-3	CASRSGYTDTQYF
TRBV28	TRBJ1-2	CASRKQGGKRRGYTF
TRBV27	TRBJ2-7	CASSSYNGLAFGEQYF
TRBV6-5	TRBJ2-2	CASSYSSRGPGELFF
TRBV9	TRBJ2-1	CASSVDPIYNEQFF
TRBV27	TRBJ2-7	CASRMDGTYEQYF
TRBV9	TRBJ1-6	CASSARGGGNSPLHF
TRBV6-2/TRBV6-3	TRBJ2-7	CASSLGLAGSYEQYF
TRBV7-9	TRBJ1-3	CASSPLASGGIYF
TRBV27	TRBJ2-2	CASSYRGTGSNTGELFF
TRBV7-6	TRBJ1-4	CASSLRSTNEKLFF
TRBV29-1	TRBJ2-3	CSALGGTTDTQYF
TRBV5-4	TRBJ2-7	CASSQRGKLAGASEQYF
TRBV20-1	TRBJ2-7	CSASTGGLYEQYF
TRBV29-1	TRBJ2-7	CSVATSGRYEQYF
TRBV11-2	TRBJ2-7	CASSLVGTSGYEQYF
TRBV27	TRBJ2-7	CASSPQGALSSYEQYF